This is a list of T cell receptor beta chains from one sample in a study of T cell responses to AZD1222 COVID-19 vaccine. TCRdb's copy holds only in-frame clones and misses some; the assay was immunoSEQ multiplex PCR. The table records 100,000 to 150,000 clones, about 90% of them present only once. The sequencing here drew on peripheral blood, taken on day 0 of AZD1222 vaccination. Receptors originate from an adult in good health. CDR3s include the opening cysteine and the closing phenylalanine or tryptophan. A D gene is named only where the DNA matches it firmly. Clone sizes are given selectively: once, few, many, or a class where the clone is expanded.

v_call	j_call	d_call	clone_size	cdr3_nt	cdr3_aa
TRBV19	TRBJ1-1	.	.	TGTGCCAGTAGTATAGATCGAAGCACTGAAGCTTTCTTT	CASSIDRSTEAFF
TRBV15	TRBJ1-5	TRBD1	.	TGTGCCACCAGATCGAATGGGACAGGGAAAAATCAGCCCCAGCATTTT	CATRSNGTGKNQPQHF
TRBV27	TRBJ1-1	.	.	TGTGCCAGCTTCGACCTAAAAAGGGGTTACACTGAAGCTTTCTTT	CASFDLKRGYTEAFF
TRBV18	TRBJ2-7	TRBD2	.	TGTGCCAGCTCCCAATATAGCGGGACCACCTACGAGCAGTACTTC	CASSQYSGTTYEQYF
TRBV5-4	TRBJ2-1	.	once	TGTGCCAGCAGCTCTGATGCGGGTCCCCTAAAACGGCAGTTCTTC	CASSSDAGPLKRQFF
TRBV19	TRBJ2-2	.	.	TGTGCCAGTAGTAGACGACAGCCTGATTTACTAGTCCACGAGCTGTTTTTT	CASSRRQPDLLVHELFF
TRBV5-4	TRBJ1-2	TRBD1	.	TGTGCCAGCAGCCTCGACAGGGACTATGGCTACACCTTC	CASSLDRDYGYTF
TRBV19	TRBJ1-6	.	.	TGTGCCAGTAGTATAGATCACGAGACGGCCAGCTCCTATAATTCACCCCTCCACTTT	CASSIDHETASSYNSPLHF
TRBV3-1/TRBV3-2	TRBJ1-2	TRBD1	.	TGTGCCAGCAGCTCCACAGGGGGCCCCTATGGCTACACCTTC	CASSSTGGPYGYTF
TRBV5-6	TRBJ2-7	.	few	TGTGCCAGCAGCTTGGGCCTGACGAGGGAGCAGTACTTC	CASSLGLTREQYF
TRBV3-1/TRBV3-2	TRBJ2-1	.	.	TGTGCCAGCAGCCAAGTTCTCGGGAATGAGCAGTTCTTC	CASSQVLGNEQFF
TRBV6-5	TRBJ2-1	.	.	TGTGCCAGCAGGGGAGCGGGTACCCTCTACAATGAGCAGTTCTTC	CASRGAGTLYNEQFF
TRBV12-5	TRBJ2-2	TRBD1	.	TGTGCTAGTGGTTCAAAGACAGGGGGCACCGGGGAGCTGTTTTTT	CASGSKTGGTGELFF
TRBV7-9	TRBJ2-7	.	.	TGTGCCAGCAGCTATGACTCCTACGAGCAGTACTTC	CASSYDSYEQYF
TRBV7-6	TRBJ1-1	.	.	TGTGCCAGCAGCTCCCGGGCCCGGGCACTTGACTCTGAAGCTTTCTTT	CASSSRARALDSEAFF
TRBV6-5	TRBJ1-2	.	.	TGTGCCAGCCCGGAGGGCGTGAACTATGGCTACACCTTC	CASPEGVNYGYTF
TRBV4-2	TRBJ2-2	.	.	TGTGCCAGCAGCCAATCACGGAACACCGGGGAGCTGTTTTTT	CASSQSRNTGELFF
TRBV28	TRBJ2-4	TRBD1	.	TGTGCCAGCAGTTTATACCCGGACAGGGGGATTGCCATTCAGTACTTC	CASSLYPDRGIAIQYF
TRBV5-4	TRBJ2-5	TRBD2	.	TGTGCCAGCAGCCCGGGGGGACTAGCGGAAGAGACCCAGTACTTC	CASSPGGLAEETQYF
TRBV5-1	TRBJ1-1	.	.	TGCGCCAGCAGGCGTCGGGTGGCGGACACTGAAGCTTTCTTT	CASRRRVADTEAFF
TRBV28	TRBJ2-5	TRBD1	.	TGTGCCAGCAGTTTATTATTGGACAGGGGAGAGACCCAGTACTTC	CASSLLLDRGETQYF
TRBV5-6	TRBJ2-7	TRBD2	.	TGTGCCAGCAGCTTGCCGGGACTAGCGAGCTACGAGCAGTACTTC	CASSLPGLASYEQYF
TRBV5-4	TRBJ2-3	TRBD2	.	TGTGCCAGCAGCGCACGGACTAGCGGTAGCACAGATACGCAGTATTTT	CASSARTSGSTDTQYF
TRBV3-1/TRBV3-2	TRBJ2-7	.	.	TGTGCCAGCAGCCGCACTTACAGCTCCTACGAGCAGTACTTC	CASSRTYSSYEQYF
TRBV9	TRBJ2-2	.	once	TGTGCCAGCAGCGTAGATGGCAGGTTAGGCACCGGGGAGCTGTTTTTT	CASSVDGRLGTGELFF
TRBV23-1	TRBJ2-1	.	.	TGCGCCAGCAGTCGGGGCCCGCCGAATGAGCAGTTCTTC	CASSRGPPNEQFF
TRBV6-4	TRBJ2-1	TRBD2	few	TGTGCCAGCAGCCCCGGGACTAGCGGGATAAATGAGCAGTTCTTC	CASSPGTSGINEQFF
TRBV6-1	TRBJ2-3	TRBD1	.	TGTGCCAGCAGTGAAGCGTGGTTCTTCCTGACAGGGGAAAGCACAGATACGCAGTATTTT	CASSEAWFFLTGESTDTQYF
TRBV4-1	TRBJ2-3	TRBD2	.	TGCGCCAGCAGCCAAGATGCAGGGCGACTAGCGGCGTTCACAGATACGCAGTATTTT	CASSQDAGRLAAFTDTQYF